Listed here is a single T cell receptor (beta chain). This sample stems from a study of blood T cell repertoires in COVID-19. Turning to the study itself: From the United States, Italy and Spain came samples of acute and convalescent COVID-19. In each case, the material was cDNA or gDNA derived from T cells, B-cell-depleted T cells, or PBMCs.

Germline CDR1 is LNHDA and CDR2 is SQIVND (reference sequence). Between the trimmed V and J ends, which lost 4 bases and 5 bases, there was a span of 14 bases. The CDR3 contains 14 residues. How the authors handled the data: Nucleated cell number was recorded as an estimate derived from reference gene primer amplification. The protocol was immunoSEQ multiplex PCR, while the TCRdb copy is restricted to in-frame clones and leaves out a portion. V, J and clone size were drawn from that table, and D and trimming were deduced from the DNA. The sample consists of 130,000 to 150,000 clones, around 90% of them appearing once.

The sequence came from a man in his 70s with acute or convalescent COVID-19. Sequencing was done on a sample of peripheral blood. This chain joins TRBV19 and TRBJ1-1; the D is unclear. The CDR3 nucleotides read TGTGCCAGTAGTACCTCGGGATCGCGGACTGAAGCTTTCTTT. Its translation: CASSTSGSRTEAFF.